This T cell receptor beta chain was obtained from a study of shared clonotypes between healthy human individuals. TCRdb's table, derived via immunoSEQ multiplex PCR, lists solely in-frame clones and lacks some. This table holds roughly 650,000 clones, approximately 96% found once. Selected positively for CCR7 and CD45RO-negative, naive CD8 cells excluded terminally differentiated effector memory CD45RA+ cells. Germline CDR1 and CDR2: MDHEN and SYDVKM. Between the trimmed V and J ends, which lost 5 bases and 4 bases, there was a span of 9 bases. This CDR3 contains 13 residues. Remarks on this clone: Its specificity is not known.

Overall study findings and caveats: The study generally estimated greater richness for naive than memory subsets. Non-shared clonotypes had lower generation probabilities than those shared by all four donors.

The sequence was collected from a woman in her 30s in good health. The V and J genes are TRBV28 and TRBJ2-1; D is unresolved. What was sequenced was naive CD8+ T cells sorted from blood. The CDR3: CASSGLGYNEQFF. The DNA of the CDR3 is TGTGCCAGCAGTGGCCTCGGGTACAATGAGCAGTTCTTC. Filled out from reference TRBV28 and TRBJ2-1, the complete variable domain reads DVKVTQSSRYLVKRTGEKVFLECVQDMDHENMFWYRQDPGLGLRLIYFSYDVKMKEKGDIPEGYSVSREKKERFSLILESASTNQTSMYLCASSGLGYNEQFFGPGTRLTVL.